This T cell receptor beta chain was sequenced for a study of cytomegalovirus exposure and HLA in healthy donors (dated by TCRdb to 2015 to 2018). In terms of the full investigation: In an earlier analysis of 450 to 750 of the donors, around 300 Gb of sequence data and some 120 million unique TCR beta sequences from roughly 200 million T cells were reported. About 300 gigabases of sequencing data and 70 million to 95 million unique TCR sequences made up an early release that covered over 550 HLA-typed donors. Among the roughly 370 genotyped donors, 75% to 90% belonged to the genetic ancestry cluster associated with self-reported Caucasian donors. The study aimed to test whether cataloging public T cell receptors could reveal signatures of past pathogen exposure. The study profiled the T cell repertoires of hundreds of subjects by immunosequencing and related them to cytomegalovirus serostatus. Along with the roughly 610-subject first cohort, a separate validation cohort of some 130 different subjects was used. High-throughput TCR immunosequencing, statistical association of individual TCRs with disease status, and machine learning were combined to predict cytomegalovirus infection status. In a later analysis, previously published TCR beta repertoires from fewer than 750 donors were re-analyzed and high-resolution HLA genotyping was added so that TCR occurrence patterns could be studied. Rather than using new phenotypic data, the later analysis identified candidate immune exposures from TCR beta sequences and from how often those sequences occurred across donors. An earlier analysis of 587 of the donors used high-throughput TCR beta sequencing to judge whether each TCR beta V gene segment behaved as functional or pseudogenic. Alongside the repertoire data, information on donor age, sex, ethnicity and CMV serostatus was compiled. A later genetic analysis used genome-wide SNP genotypes for about 60% of the roughly 670 donors, treating that subset as a discovery cohort. All discovery cohort repertoires had been generated on a single sequencing platform. Both class I and class II loci were covered by HLA typing, at four-digit resolution. Typing coverage differed by locus: A, B, C, DRB1 and DQB1 were typed in roughly 629-630 donors, DQA1 in about 500, DPA1 in some 600, and DPB1 in 472. Several DR-DQ haplotypes were handled as single units for association and clustering because linkage in the cohort was strong. Across around 400 genotyped donors of the cohort, an average of 235,054 unique TCR beta nucleotide sequences per donor were sequenced, and 15% to 20% of those sequences were non-productive. What the work shows at the level of the full study, not this receptor alone: A further reported finding was that TCR beta sequences accurately predicted the HLA-A and HLA-B alleles for most subjects in the first cohort. In a later genetic analysis, a missense DCLRE1C variant was associated with V-gene and J-gene trimming of TCR beta chains, and the association was replicated in an independent cohort. The classifier was reported to diagnose cytomegalovirus status with high specificity and sensitivity in both the original and validation cohorts. Because some donors lacked HLA typing at each locus, the association tests relied only on the typed subset. When HLA alleles, especially DR and DQ, strongly co-occurred, TCR associations were difficult to assign to individual alleles. According to a later genetic analysis, donors in an Asian-associated ancestry cluster had fewer N-insertions in productive TCRs than the approximately 710-donor mean. A later analysis found that TCR association rates varied across HLA loci, with DRB1 alleles showing the most associated TCRs and HLA-C alleles the fewest. Presence/absence analyses assumed roughly uniform sequencing depth across donors, an assumption that may not hold. Several of the top co-occurrence clusters appeared to be linked to parvovirus B19, influenza, CMV and Epstein-Barr virus, according to a later analysis. In a later analysis, HLA-associated TCR beta chains showed more clonal expansion and lower generation probabilities than non-associated chains that were equally common. Some IMGT-functional V segments, including TRBV6-2 and TRBV6-3, could not be distinguished by the 87-base-pair reads and were therefore excluded. According to the authors, the approach could potentially be generalized to other disease states and immunological phenotypes. In vitro tests confirmed that a few of the cytomegalovirus-associated TCR beta chains recognize cytomegalovirus antigens. An earlier analysis of around 540 of the donors showed that most TCR beta V segments appeared in productive rearrangements either about 87% or about 30% of the time, which broadly matched IMGT annotations. Most TCR sequences were seen in very few donors, while some public TCRs were found in many individuals. A group of highly shared sequence variants was considered likely to be a technical artifact of the sequencing pipeline. In the study, about 150 TCR beta chains were listed as associated with cytomegalovirus. CMV serostatus was the only immune exposure information available for the cohort. This cohort had only TCR beta chains sequenced, and the lack of alpha or paired-chain data limited which features could be detected. Approximately 16 rarely observed V segments, including chromosome 9 orphons, were excluded from the earlier analysis of just under 600 of the donors because counts were too low. At a false discovery rate of 0.05, a later analysis linked about 17,000 TCR beta sequences to specific HLA alleles. Linkage disequilibrium might explain the correlated functional status among segregating V segments, but an unknown experimental factor could not be ruled out. A later analysis found that most CMV-associated TCR beta chains appeared HLA-restricted, with HLA associations seemingly driven largely by CMV exposure.

This clone was counted between two and nine times. Its antigen target is currently unknown. No base quality information exists; no much larger clone differs at one position. The CDR3 goes from the cysteine to the phenylalanine over 16 residues. Just CDR3 DNA is preserved here, 48 bases in frame from base 1. Trimmed from V: 5 bases; trimmed from J: 3 bases; junction bases lacking a gene match: 10. CDR1 MDHEN and CDR2 SYDVKM were looked up in the germline V gene. Library creation used the immunoSEQ multiplex PCR assay. For the multiplex PCR, a mixture combining 60 forward primers for TCR Vbeta segments and 13 reverse primers for TCR Jbeta segments was used. The CDR3 region of rearranged TCR beta genes was amplified from genomic DNA by a multiplex PCR assay. On the Illumina HiSeq System, the amplified TCR beta libraries were sequenced as 87-base-pair reads. The paper's processing steps were these. A later analysis tallied roughly 76 million unique TCR beta chains across the 700 or so repertoires, and some 12 million of those chains were shared by two or more donors. Raw reads were error-corrected and collapsed into unique sequences with a nearest-neighbor algorithm that merged closely related sequences to remove PCR and sequencing errors. Alignment of CDR3 sequences to IMGT reference sequences was used to assign V, D and J gene segments. Each retained sequence needed at least a six-nucleotide match to both a V gene segment and a J gene segment. Rearrangements were called productive when the CDR3 lacked stop codons and stayed in frame with V and J; all others were non-productive. CDR3 was defined according to IMGT convention as the region running from the second conserved V-encoded cysteine to the conserved J-encoded phenylalanine. In an earlier analysis of approximately 500 of the donors, sequences lacking an unambiguous match to a single V gene segment were excluded. An earlier analysis of a few hundred of the donors called V segments functional above 56.7% productive rearrangements and segregating when the between-donor standard deviation exceeded 5%. A statistical classification framework was built to diagnose cytomegalovirus status from the catalog of TCR beta chain sequences. In a later analysis, TCR nucleotide sequences were compared against IMGT/GENE-DB human TR gene sequences so that V and J genes could be assigned. A later analysis assigned CDR3 sequences and most-parsimonious VDJ recombination scenarios with the TCRdist pipeline. A later analysis defined each TCR beta chain by its CDR3 amino acid sequence plus V-gene family, and excluded reads lacking a unique V-gene family. A later analysis removed 500 to 600 highly shared, low-generation-probability nucleotide sequences to deal with suspected cross-contamination and a sequencing artifact. For each public chain, a later analysis derived a clonal expansion index from normalized ranks of inferred template counts within each repertoire. In a later analysis, generation probabilities were computed with a VDJ recombination model fitted to out-of-frame rearrangements, and the resulting probabilities were checked against IGoR. Hypergeometric tests were used in a later analysis to score TCR-TCR, TCR-HLA and TCR-CMV co-occurrence, with a repertoire-size bias correction applied to the TCR pairs. A later analysis estimated false discovery rates by permuting HLA or CMV assignments 20 times. In a later analysis, co-occurring TCRs were grouped using DBSCAN, and TCRdist sequence similarity was added for clustering within HLA-allele-positive subsets. Repertoires with fewer than 30,000 or more than 120,000 public chains, plus five repertoires with anomalous nucleotide sharing, were excluded from co-occurrence clustering. Here the immuneACCESS table is served through TCRdb, limited to in-frame sequences with V and J called. Missing clones are a known gap in these copies; in checked studies unresolved V genes cover under half, and the rest lacks a known reason. V and J calls and clone size are as listed in that table; D and trimming were resolved from the DNA. The sample includes about 120,000 clones, with over 8.5% observed a single time. Of the sample, less than 6.5% is held by the ten largest clones.

The cohort comprised around 690 healthy bone marrow donors. Cohort members were all nominally healthy when sampled, although unrecorded immune exposures were likely present. The donor was CMV seropositive and belonged to the group of 250 to 300 seropositive cohort members. A peripheral blood sample was collected from each donor, and TCR beta sequencing was performed on peripheral blood mononuclear cells. Genomic DNA extraction from the blood cell samples was performed with the Qiagen DNeasy Blood Extraction Kit. Sequenced sample: PBMCs. The rearrangement combines TRBV28 with TRBJ2-3, and 8 junction bases match TRBD2. This clonotype was obtained from a woman aged 40-49 years in good health and CMV-seropositive. The CDR3 protein sequence reads: CASSLNSGAGTDTQYF. The nucleotides are TGTGCCAGCAGTCTAAATAGCGGGGCCGGTACAGATACGCAGTATTTT.